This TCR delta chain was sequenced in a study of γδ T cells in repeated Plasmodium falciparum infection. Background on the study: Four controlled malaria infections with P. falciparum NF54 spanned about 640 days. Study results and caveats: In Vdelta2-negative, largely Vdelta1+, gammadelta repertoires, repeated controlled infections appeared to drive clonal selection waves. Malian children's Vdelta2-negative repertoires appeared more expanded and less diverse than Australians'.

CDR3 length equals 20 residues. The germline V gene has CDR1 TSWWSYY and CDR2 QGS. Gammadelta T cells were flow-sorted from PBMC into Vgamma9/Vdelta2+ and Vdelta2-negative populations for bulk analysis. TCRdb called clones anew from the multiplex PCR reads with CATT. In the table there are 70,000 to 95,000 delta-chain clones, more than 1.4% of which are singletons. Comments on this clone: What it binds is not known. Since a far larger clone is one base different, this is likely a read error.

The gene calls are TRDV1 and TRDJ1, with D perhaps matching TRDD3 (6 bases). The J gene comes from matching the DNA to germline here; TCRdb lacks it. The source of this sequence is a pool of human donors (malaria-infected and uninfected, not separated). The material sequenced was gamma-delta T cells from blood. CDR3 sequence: CALGSIFTRTRYWDTDKLIF. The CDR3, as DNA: TGTGCTCTTGGGTCAATCTTCACCCGAACACGGTACTGGGACACTGATAAACTCATCTTT.